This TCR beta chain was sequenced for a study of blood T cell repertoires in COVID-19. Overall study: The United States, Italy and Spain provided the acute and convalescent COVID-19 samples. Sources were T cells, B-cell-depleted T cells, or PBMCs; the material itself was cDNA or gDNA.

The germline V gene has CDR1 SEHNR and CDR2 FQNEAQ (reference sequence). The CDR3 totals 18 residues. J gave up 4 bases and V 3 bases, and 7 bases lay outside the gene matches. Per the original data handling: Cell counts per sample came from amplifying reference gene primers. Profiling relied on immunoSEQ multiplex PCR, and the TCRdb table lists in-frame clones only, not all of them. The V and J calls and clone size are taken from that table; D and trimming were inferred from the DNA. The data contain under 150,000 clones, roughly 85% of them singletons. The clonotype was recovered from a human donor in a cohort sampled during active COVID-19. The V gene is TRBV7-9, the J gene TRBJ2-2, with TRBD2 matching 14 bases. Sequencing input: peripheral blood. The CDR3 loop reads CASSLTSGGASGTGELFF. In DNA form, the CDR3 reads TGTGCCAGCAGCTTGACTAGCGGGGGGGCGTCGGGCACCGGGGAGCTGTTTTTT.